The 10 T cell receptor beta chains below come from one sample, sequenced in a study of cytomegalovirus exposure and HLA in healthy donors. Both 60 Vbeta primers and 13 Jbeta primers went into the PCR. Assay: immunoSEQ multiplex PCR; the TCRdb copy retains only in-frame clones and omits some. The sample includes about 120,000 clones, roughly 65% seen only once; the top ten take approximately 9.1%. The sequencing input was PBMCs. These receptors were obtained from a middle-aged man in good health and CMV-seropositive.

The chain has TRBV30 and TRBJ2-7; TRBD2 agrees at 7 bases. CDR1 and CDR2 from the germline V gene are GTSNPN and SVGIG (reference sequence). V was pared by 1 base and J by 2 bases, with 8 bases of the junction left unmatched. This CDR3 comprises 15 residues. CDR3 nucleotide sequence: TGTGCCTGGAGTGCCGGGACTACCATTCCCTACGAGCAGTACTTC. Amino acids: CAWSAGTTIPYEQYF.

Turning to this clone: This CDR3 is also generated by other DNA sequences in the sample. The chain links TRBV7-2 to TRBJ2-5; 8 bases align to TRBD1. V shed 3 bases and J 4 bases; nucleotides not matched to a gene: 7. CDR3 length equals 15 residues. Germline V gives CDR1 SGHTA, CDR2 FQGNSA. This CDR3 reads CASSLGAGGGETQYF. The CDR3 DNA is TGTGCCAGCAGCTTGGGGGCAGGGGGCGGAGAGACCCAGTACTTC.

In regard to this clone: One junction end disagrees with the germline gene, perhaps due to a read error. The chain employs TRBV13 and TRBJ2-3, with D possibly TRBD2 on 6 matching bases. Germline CDR1 PRHDT, CDR2 FYEKMQ (reference sequence). This CDR3 comprises 15 residues. The CDR3 loop reads CASSLAATSTDTQYF. For the CDR3, the DNA is TGTGCCAGCAGCTTAGCGGCCACTAGCACGGATACGCAGTATTTT.

The chain employs TRBV27 and TRBJ2-1, with 10 bases identical to TRBD2. Trimming at V came to 5 bases and at J to 6 bases, leaving 13 bases not matched to a gene. CDR3 length: 17 residues. CDR1 MNHEY and CDR2 SMNVEV come from the germline V gene (reference sequence). The CDR3 is CASSTPTGTSVVNEQFF. As DNA, the CDR3 is TGTGCCAGCAGTACGCCAACCGGGACTAGCGTTGTCAATGAGCAGTTCTTC.

The chain combines TRBV19 with TRBJ1-1; D ambiguous. Trimming pared 11 bases from V and 6 bases from J, leaving 19 bases between. In germline, CDR1 is LNHDA, CDR2 SQIVND (reference sequence). The CDR3 spans 13 residues. In DNA form, the CDR3 reads TGTGCCGTAATAGACTCTAACAAGGCTGAAGCTTTCTTT. Residues: CAVIDSNKAEAFF.

The CDR3 loop is CAISESGTEETQYF. The CDR3 nucleotides read TGTGCCATCAGTGAGTCGGGGACAGAAGAGACCCAGTACTTC. The rearrangement uses TRBV10-3 and TRBJ2-5; 7 nucleotides agree with TRBD1. CDR3 length equals 14 residues. Germline CDR1 reads ENHRY; CDR2 reads SYGVKD. The V segment lost 0 bases and the J segment 3 bases; nucleotides outside the gene matches: 1.

The V and J genes are TRBV30 and TRBJ2-3, with 8 bases aligning to TRBD2. The V and J ends lost 2 bases and 0 bases, in that order; junction bases with no gene match: 4. Looked up from germline, CDR1 is GTSNPN and CDR2 is SVGIG (reference sequence). The CDR3 has 15 amino acids. The CDR3 region is CAWSLSGESTDTQYF. Here the CDR3 DNA reads TGTGCCTGGAGTCTTAGCGGGGAGAGCACAGATACGCAGTATTTT.

The rearrangement links TRBV2 to TRBJ1-1; 10 nucleotides align to TRBD1. Germline-derived CDR1 and CDR2 are SNHLY and FYNNEI. The V segment lost 5 bases and the J segment 4 bases; nucleotides outside the gene matches: 4. There are 14 residues in the CDR3. CDR3 DNA: TGTGCCAGCAGTAAGGACAGGGGGGGCACTGAAGCTTTCTTT. It is translated as CASSKDRGGTEAFF.

This clone was counted only a few times. The chain is built from TRBV11-3 and TRBJ1-5; the D gene is possibly TRBD1 (6 bases). This CDR3 spans 18 amino acids. Germline CDR1 SGHNT, CDR2 YENEEA. V was cut by 0 bases and J by 4 bases, with 19 bases left in between. The CDR3, as DNA: TGTGCCAGCAGCTTAGACCTTACCGACAGGCGGGGGAATCAGCCCCAGCATTTT. Its translation is CASSLDLTDRRGNQPQHF.

This clone has a handful of counts. The chain has TRBV7-8 and TRBJ2-1, with D possibly matching TRBD2 (5 bases). V gave up 8 bases and J gave up 4 bases, with 24 bases separating them. The germline V gene encodes CDR1 SGHVS and CDR2 FQNEAQ. CDR3 length: 17 residues. The CDR3 DNA follows: TGTGCCAGCGGCCAGACACCACTGCGGAGGACTTACAATGAGCAGTTCTTC. Amino acid sequence: CASGQTPLRRTYNEQFF.